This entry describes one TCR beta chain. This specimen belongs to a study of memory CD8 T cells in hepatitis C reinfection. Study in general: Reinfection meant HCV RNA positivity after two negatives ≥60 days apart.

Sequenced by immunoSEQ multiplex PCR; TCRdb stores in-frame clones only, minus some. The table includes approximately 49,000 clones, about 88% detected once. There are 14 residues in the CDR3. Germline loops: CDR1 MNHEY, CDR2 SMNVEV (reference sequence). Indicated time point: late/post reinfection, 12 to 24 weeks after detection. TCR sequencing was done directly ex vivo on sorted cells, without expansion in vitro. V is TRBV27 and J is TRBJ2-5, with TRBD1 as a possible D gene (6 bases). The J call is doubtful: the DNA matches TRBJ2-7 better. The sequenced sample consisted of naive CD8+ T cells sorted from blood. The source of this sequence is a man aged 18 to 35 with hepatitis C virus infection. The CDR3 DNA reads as TGTGCCAGCAGTTTGTACAGGGATTACTACGAGCAGTACTTC. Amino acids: CASSLYRDYYEQYF.